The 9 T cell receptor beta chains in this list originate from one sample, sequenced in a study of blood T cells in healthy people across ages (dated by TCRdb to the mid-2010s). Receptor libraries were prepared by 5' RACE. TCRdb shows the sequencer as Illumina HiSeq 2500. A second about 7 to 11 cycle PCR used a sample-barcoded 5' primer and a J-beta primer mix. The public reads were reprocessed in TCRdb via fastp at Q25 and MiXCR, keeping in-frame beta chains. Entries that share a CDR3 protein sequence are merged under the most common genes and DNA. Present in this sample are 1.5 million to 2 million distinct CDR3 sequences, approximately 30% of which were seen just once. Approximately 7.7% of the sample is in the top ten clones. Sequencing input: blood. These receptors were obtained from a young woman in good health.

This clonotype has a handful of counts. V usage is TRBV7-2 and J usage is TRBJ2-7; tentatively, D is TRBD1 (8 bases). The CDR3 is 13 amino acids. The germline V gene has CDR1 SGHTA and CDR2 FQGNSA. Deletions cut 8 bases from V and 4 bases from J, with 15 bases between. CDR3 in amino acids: CASGVQGGYEQYF. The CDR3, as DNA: TGTGCCAGCGGGGTACAGGGGGGGTACGAGCAGTACTTC.

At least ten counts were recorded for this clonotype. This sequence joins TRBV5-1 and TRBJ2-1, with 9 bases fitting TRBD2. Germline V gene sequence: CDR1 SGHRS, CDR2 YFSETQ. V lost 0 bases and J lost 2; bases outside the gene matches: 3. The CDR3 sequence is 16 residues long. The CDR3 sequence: CASSLAGGGAYNEQFF. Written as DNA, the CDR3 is TGCGCCAGCAGCTTGGCCGGCGGGGGGGCCTACAATGAGCAGTTCTTC. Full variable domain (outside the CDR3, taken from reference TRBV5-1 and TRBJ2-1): KAGVTQTPRYLIKTRGQQVTLSCSPISGHRSVSWYQQTPGQGLQFLFEYFSETQRNKGNFPGRFSGRQFSNSRSEMNVSTLELGDSALYLCASSLAGGGAYNEQFFGPGTRLTVL.

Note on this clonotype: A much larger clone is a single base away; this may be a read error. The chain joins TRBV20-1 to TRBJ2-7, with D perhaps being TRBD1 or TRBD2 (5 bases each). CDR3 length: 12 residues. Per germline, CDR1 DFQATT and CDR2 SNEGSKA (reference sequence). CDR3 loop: CRARDGSYEQYF. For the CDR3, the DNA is TGCAGGGCTAGGGACGGATCCTACGAGCAGTACTTC.

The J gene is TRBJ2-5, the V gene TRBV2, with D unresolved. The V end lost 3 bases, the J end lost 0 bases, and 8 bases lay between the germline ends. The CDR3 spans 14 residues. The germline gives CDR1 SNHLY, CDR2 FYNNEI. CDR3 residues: CASSDHGDQETQYF. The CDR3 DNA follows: TGTGCCAGCAGTGACCACGGAGACCAAGAGACCCAGTACTTC.

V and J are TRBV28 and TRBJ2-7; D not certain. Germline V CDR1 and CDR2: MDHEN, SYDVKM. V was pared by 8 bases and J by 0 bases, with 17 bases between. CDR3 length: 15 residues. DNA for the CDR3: TGTGCCAGCTCGACCAGGTCAGCTAGCTCCTACGAGCAGTACTTC. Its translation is CASSTRSASSYEQYF.

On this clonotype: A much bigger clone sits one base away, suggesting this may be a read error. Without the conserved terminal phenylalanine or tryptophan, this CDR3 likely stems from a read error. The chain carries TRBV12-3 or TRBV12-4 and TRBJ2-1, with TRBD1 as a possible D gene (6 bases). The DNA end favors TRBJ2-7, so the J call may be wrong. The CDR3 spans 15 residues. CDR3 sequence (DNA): TGTGCCAGCAGTTTAACCCCCTTGGGGGCCCCGGAGCAGTACTCC. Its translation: CASSLTPLGAPEQYS.

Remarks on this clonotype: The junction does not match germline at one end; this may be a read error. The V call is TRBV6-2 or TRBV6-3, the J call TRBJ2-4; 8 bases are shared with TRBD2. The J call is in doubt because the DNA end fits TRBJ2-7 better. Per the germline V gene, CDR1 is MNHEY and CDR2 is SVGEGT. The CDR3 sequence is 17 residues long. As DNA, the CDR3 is TGTGCCCGCAGTTCTCCAGTACGAGCGGGAGAGGTGGGCGAGCAGTACTTC. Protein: CARSSPVRAGEVGEQYF.

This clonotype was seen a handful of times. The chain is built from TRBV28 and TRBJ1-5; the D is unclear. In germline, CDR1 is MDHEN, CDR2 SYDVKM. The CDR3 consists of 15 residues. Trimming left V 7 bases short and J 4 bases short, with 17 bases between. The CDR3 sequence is CASTVIEPGNQPQHF. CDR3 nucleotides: TGTGCCAGCACCGTAATAGAACCGGGGAATCAGCCCCAGCATTTT. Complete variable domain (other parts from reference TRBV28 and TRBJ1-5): DVKVTQSSRYLVKRTGEKVFLECVQDMDHENMFWYRQDPGLGLRLIYFSYDVKMKEKGDIPEGYSVSREKKERFSLILESASTNQTSMYLCASTVIEPGNQPQHFGDGTRLSIL.

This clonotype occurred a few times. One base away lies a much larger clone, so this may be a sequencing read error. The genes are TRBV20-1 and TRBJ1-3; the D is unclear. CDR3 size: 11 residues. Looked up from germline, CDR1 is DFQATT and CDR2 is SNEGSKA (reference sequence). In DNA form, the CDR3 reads TGCAGTGCTAGTGCCGGAAACACCAGATATTTT. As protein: CSASAGNTRYF.